The present TCR beta chain was sequenced within a study of coeliac disease. Overall study context: Coeliac patients had active, refractory type I, or gluten-free-diet-controlled disease. Without high-resolution HLA typing, biased TRBV7-2 usage was examined as a proof of principle. Study-wide findings and caveats: Most TRB amino acid sequences occurred in only one sample. The authors judged this method unsuitable for unbiased gliadin-specific T cell detection.

TCRdb's copy holds only in-frame clones and misses some; the assay was immunoSEQ multiplex PCR. The sample consists of roughly 5,300 clones, 50% to 60% of them appearing once. This CDR3 region has 14 residues. The V end was cut by 4 bases, the J end by 3 bases, with 12 bases between. Germline-derived CDR1 and CDR2 are MDHEN and SYDVKM. Judged by abundance, this clone is medium-sized (0.01 to 0.1%). Its antigen is currently unknown. This TCR was recovered from a woman in her twenties or thirties with active celiac disease. Sequenced input: intraepithelial lymphocytes from the gut. The chain combines TRBV28 with TRBJ1-1, with D tentatively TRBD1 (6 bases). CDR3 nucleotide sequence: TGTGCCAGCAGTTACAGGGTAGTATACACTGAAGCTTTCTTT. Protein sequence: CASSYRVVYTEAFF.